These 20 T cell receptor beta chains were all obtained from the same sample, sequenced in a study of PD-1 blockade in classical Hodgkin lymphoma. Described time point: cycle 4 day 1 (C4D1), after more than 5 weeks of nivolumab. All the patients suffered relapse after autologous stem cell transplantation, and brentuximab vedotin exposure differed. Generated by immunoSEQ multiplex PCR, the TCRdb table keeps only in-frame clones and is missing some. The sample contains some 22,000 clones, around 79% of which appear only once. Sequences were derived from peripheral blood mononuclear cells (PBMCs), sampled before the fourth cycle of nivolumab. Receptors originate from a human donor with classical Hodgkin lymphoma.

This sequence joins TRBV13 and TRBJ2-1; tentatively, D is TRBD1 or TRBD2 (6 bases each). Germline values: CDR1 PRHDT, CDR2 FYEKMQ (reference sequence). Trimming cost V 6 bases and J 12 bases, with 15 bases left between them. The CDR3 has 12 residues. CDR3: CASRGGTHRQFF. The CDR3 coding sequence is TGTGCCAGCAGAGGAGGGACACACCGGCAGTTCTTC.

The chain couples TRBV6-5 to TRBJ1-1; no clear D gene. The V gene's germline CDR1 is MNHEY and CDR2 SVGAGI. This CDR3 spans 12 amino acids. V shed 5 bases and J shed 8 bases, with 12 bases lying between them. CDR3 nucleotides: TGTGCCAGCAGTCCTCTCACGGGGGAAGCTTTCTTT. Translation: CASSPLTGEAFF.

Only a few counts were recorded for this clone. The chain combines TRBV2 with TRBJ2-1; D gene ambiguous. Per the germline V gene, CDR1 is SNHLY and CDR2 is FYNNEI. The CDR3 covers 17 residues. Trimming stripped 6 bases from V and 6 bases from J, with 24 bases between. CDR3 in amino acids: CASRPTPLESLINEQFF. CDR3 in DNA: TGTGCCAGCAGGCCGACCCCGCTAGAGAGTCTGATCAATGAGCAGTTCTTC.

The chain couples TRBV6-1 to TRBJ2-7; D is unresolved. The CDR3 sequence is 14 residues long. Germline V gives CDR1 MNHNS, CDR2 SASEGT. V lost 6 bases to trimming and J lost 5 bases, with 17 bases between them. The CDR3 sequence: CASRLGPVSNEQYF. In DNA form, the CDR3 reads TGTGCCAGCAGACTTGGACCGGTTTCTAACGAGCAGTACTTC.

The CDR3 DNA follows: TGTGCCAGCAGCCCCCCGGACAGGGGGACGGATACGCAGTATTTT. This codes for CASSPPDRGTDTQYF. V usage is TRBV27 and J usage is TRBJ2-3, with 10 positions matching TRBD1. Germline V lookup: CDR1 MNHEY, CDR2 SMNVEV (reference sequence). The V segment lost 6 bases and the J segment 6 bases; nucleotides outside the gene matches: 9. The CDR3 covers 15 residues.

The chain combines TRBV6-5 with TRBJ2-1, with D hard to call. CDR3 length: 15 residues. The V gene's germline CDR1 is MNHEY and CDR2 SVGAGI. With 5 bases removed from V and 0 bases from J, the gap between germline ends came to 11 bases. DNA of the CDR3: TGTGCCAGCAGTGCGACTCCGAGCTCCTACAATGAGCAGTTCTTC. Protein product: CASSATPSSYNEQFF.

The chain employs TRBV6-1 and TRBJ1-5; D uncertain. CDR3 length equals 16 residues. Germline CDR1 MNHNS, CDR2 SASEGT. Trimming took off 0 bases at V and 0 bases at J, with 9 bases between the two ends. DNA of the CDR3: TGTGCCAGCAGTGAAGCAACACGGTATAGCAATCAGCCCCAGCATTTT. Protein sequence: CASSEATRYSNQPQHF.

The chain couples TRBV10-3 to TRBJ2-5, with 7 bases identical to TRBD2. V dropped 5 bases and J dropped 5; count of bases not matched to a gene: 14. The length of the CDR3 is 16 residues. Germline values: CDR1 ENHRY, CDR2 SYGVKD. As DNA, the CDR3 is TGTGCCATCAGTCGGGTCCGACTAGCCACCGGGGAGACCCAGTACTTC. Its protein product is CAISRVRLATGETQYF.

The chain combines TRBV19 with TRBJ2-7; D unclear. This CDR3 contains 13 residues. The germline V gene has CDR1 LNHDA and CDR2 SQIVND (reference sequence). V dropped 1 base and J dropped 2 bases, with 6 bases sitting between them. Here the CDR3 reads CASSIAGPYEQYF. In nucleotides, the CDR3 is TGTGCCAGTAGTATAGCAGGTCCCTACGAGCAGTACTTC.

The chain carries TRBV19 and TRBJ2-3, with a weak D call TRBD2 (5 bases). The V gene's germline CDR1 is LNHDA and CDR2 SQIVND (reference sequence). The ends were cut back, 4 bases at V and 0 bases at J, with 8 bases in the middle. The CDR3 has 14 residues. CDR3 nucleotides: TGTGCCAGTAGTAATCCGGGAAGCACAGATACGCAGTATTTT. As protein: CASSNPGSTDTQYF.

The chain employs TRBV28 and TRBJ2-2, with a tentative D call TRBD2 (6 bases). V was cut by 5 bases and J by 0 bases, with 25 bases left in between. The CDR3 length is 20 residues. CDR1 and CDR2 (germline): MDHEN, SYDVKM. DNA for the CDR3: TGTGCCAGCAGTCTAACCCCTCTAGGTAGCGGAAGATCGAACACCGGGGAGCTGTTTTTT. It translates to CASSLTPLGSGRSNTGELFF.

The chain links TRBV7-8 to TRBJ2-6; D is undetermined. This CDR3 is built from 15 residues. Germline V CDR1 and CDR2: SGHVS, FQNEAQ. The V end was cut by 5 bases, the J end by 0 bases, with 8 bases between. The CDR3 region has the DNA TGTGCCAGCAGCGGTCAGAGCTCTGGGGCCAACGTCCTGACTTTC. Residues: CASSGQSSGANVLTF.

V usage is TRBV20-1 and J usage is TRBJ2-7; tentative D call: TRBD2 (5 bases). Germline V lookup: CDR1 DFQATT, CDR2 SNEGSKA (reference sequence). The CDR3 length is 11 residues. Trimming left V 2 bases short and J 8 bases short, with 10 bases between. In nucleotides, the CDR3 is TGCAGTGCTAGATACGGGGAACAGCAGTACTTC. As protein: CSARYGEQQYF.

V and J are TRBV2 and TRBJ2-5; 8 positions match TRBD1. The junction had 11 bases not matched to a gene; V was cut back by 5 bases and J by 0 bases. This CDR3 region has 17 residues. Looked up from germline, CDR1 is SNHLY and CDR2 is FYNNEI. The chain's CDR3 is CASSWTTRQGYQETQYF. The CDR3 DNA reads TGTGCCAGCAGTTGGACTACCAGACAGGGGTACCAAGAGACCCAGTACTTC.

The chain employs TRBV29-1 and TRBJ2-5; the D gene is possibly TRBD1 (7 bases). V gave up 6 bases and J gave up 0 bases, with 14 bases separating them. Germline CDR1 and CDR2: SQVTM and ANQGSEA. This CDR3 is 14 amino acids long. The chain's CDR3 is CSVEGTADQETQYF. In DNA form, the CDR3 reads TGCAGCGTGGAGGGGACAGCAGACCAAGAGACCCAGTACTTC.

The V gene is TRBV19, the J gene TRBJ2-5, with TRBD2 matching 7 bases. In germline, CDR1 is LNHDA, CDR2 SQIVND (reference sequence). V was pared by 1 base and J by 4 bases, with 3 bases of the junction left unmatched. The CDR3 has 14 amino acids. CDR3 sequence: CASSIGGGRETQYF. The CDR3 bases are TGTGCCAGTAGTATAGGGGGGGGTCGAGAGACCCAGTACTTC.

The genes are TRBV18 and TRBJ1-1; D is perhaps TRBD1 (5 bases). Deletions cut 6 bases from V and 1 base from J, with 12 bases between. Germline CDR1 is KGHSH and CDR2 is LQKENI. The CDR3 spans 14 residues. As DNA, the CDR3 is TGTGCCAGCTCGCCGGGACTCCAGAACACTGAAGCTTTCTTT. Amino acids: CASSPGLQNTEAFF.

The CDR3 region has the DNA TGCGCCAGCAGCCTCCAATCGGACAGGGGGGGCACTGAAGCTTTCTTT. This codes for CASSLQSDRGGTEAFF. V is TRBV5-1 and J is TRBJ1-1; 10 bases fit TRBD1. Germline V gives CDR1 SGHRS, CDR2 YFSETQ. Losses at the gene ends were 4 bases for V and 4 bases for J; bases not matched to a gene: 10. This CDR3 has 16 amino acids.

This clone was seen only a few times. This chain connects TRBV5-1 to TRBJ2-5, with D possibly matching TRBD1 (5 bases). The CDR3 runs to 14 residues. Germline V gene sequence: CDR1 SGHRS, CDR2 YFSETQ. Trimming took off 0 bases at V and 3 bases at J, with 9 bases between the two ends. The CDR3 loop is CASSLVGVEETQYF. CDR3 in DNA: TGCGCCAGCAGCTTGGTAGGGGTGGAAGAGACCCAGTACTTC. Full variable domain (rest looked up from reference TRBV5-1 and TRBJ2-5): KAGVTQTPRYLIKTRGQQVTLSCSPISGHRSVSWYQQTPGQGLQFLFEYFSETQRNKGNFPGRFSGRQFSNSRSEMNVSTLELGDSALYLCASSLVGVEETQYFGPGTRLLVL.

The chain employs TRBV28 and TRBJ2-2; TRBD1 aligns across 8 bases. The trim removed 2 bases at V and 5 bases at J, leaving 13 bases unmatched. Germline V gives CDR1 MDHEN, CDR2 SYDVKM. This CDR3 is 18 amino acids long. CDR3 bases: TGTGCCAGCAGTTTAAGCCCTCGAGGACAGGGCCGAACCGGGGAGCTGTTTTTT. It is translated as CASSLSPRGQGRTGELFF.